Here is one T cell receptor (beta chain) with its context. The data were obtained in a study of human T cells and chemical hapten exposure. Trimming took off 3 bases at V and 4 bases at J, with 13 bases between the two ends. The CDR3 covers 15 residues. CDR1 and CDR2 from the germline V gene are SGHAT and FQNNGV. Each CDR3 protein is one row after TCRdb ran MiXCR on the RACE reads. The data contain 75,000 to 100,000 distinct CDR3 sequences, around 12% of them seen just once; the ten biggest clones take up 2% to 2.5%. Time point: patch test 1, 2 weeks after DPC sensitization. Stated treatment: therapeutic diphenylcyclopropenone sensitization with weekly scalp DPC.

V usage is TRBV11-2 and J usage is TRBJ2-1; no firm D call. This specimen was whole blood, taken in connection with sensitization to the hapten diphenylcyclopropenone (DPC). This sequence was found in a woman between 35 and 50 years old with alopecia areata. Some clones in this sample may be carry-over from other donors' samples. This CDR3 reads CASSLGPDGYNEQFF. The DNA for the CDR3 is TGTGCCAGCAGCTTGGGCCCCGATGGTTACAATGAGCAGTTCTTC.